One and the same sample provided the 17 T cell receptor beta chains below, sequenced in a study of T-cell reconstitution after alpha-beta-depleted transplantation in children. Researchers prepared the TCRbeta library using unique molecular identifiers, the study reports. TCRdb ran MiXCR on the PCR reads and lists one entry per CDR3 protein. Among roughly 790,000 distinct CDR3 sequences listed, approximately 15% were seen once. Sequences were derived from PBMCs, mostly from graft donor cells, sampled 360 days after TCRalphabeta/CD19-depleted stem cell transplant. Source of these receptors: a male patient under 18 who had a stem cell transplant for acute lymphoblastic leukemia, so the T cells may come from the graft donor.

This chain joins TRBV10-2 and TRBJ2-3; TRBD2 agrees at 10 bases. The CDR3 totals 15 residues. Germline CDR1 and CDR2: WSHSY and SAAADI. V was pared by 5 bases and J by 5 bases, with 7 bases of the junction left unmatched. This CDR3 is CASSLIAGGKDTQYF. Written as DNA, the CDR3 is TGCGCCAGCAGTCTGATAGCGGGAGGTAAAGATACGCAGTATTTT.

This clonotype was counted between two and nine times. This chain uses TRBV3-1 with TRBJ2-1; D may match TRBD1 or TRBD2 (5 bases each). The CDR3 spans 13 residues. Germline assignment: CDR1 LGHDT and CDR2 YNNKEL (reference sequence). V dropped 2 bases and J dropped 15 bases, with 17 bases sitting between them. CDR3 sequence: CASSQNGGRRGFF. In DNA, the CDR3 is TGTGCCAGCAGCCAAAATGGGGGACGAAGAGGGTTCTTC.

This clonotype has more than one count but fewer than ten. The chain links TRBV20-1 to TRBJ2-7; 8 bases match TRBD2. The V gene end was trimmed by 5 bases and the J gene end by 3 bases; junction bases not matched to a gene: 12. The CDR3 totals 15 residues. CDR1 is DFQATT and CDR2 is SNEGSKA in the germline V gene (reference sequence). CDR3 sequence: CSAQIRGLEIYEQYF. CDR3 DNA: TGCAGTGCTCAGATAAGGGGACTAGAGATCTACGAGCAGTACTTC.

The table lists this clonotype with a few counts. The chain couples TRBV21-1 to TRBJ1-1. TRBV21-1 is shown as a pseudogene. The CDR3 extends over 12 amino acids. The chain's CDR3 is CASSKWGSEAFF. CDR3 bases: TGTGCCAGCAGCAAATGGGGCAGTGAAGCTTTCTTT.

This clonotype has more than one count but fewer than ten. This chain uses TRBV20-1 with TRBJ2-4, with D hard to call. The CDR3 consists of 14 residues. Germline lookup yields CDR1 DFQATT and CDR2 SNEGSKA (reference sequence). The V gene lost 1 base and the J gene lost 7 bases, with 14 bases spanning the gap. CDR3 nucleotides: TGCAGTGCTAGAGGCCCCTGGTCGGGCAACATTCAGTACTTC. Amino acid sequence: CSARGPWSGNIQYF.

This clonotype was detected only a few times. CDR3 DNA: TGCGCCAGCAGTGAAGGGACAGACTTTTACGAGCAGTACTTC. As protein: CASSEGTDFYEQYF. V gene TRBV10-2 combines with J gene TRBJ2-7; TRBD1 matches at 7 bases. In germline, CDR1 is WSHSY, CDR2 SAAADI. The ends lost 3 bases at V and 4 bases at J; junction bases unmatched: 6. This CDR3 has 14 residues.

This clonotype was picked up a small number of times. In DNA, the CDR3 is TGCGCCAGCAGCTTGAGAGCGGTCACAGATACGCAGTATTTT. Protein: CASSLRAVTDTQYF. V and J are TRBV5-1 and TRBJ2-3; TRBD2 might be the D (5 bases). The germline gives CDR1 SGHRS, CDR2 YFSETQ. V was cut by 1 base and J by 2 bases, with 8 bases left in between. There are 14 residues in the CDR3.

The table lists this clonotype with a few counts. The chain couples TRBV7-9 to TRBJ1-6; D gene uncertain. The CDR3 runs 15 residues. Deletions cut 7 bases from V and 7 bases from J, with 17 bases between. Germline lookup yields CDR1 SEHNR and CDR2 FQNEAQ (reference sequence). The CDR3 DNA is TGTGCCAGCACCCCTCAGGCAGTGCCCAATTCACCCCTCCACTTT. This sequence encodes CASTPQAVPNSPLHF.

The chain employs TRBV27 and TRBJ1-5; D is ambiguous. V lost 8 bases to trimming and J lost 6 bases, with 17 bases between them. In germline, CDR1 is MNHEY, CDR2 SMNVEV (reference sequence). This CDR3 has 14 amino acids. The CDR3 reads CASSLGGVSQPQHF. The DNA for the CDR3 is TGTGCCAGCTCCCTGGGCGGGGTTAGTCAGCCCCAGCATTTT.

V gene TRBV10-3 combines with J gene TRBJ2-7; D is perhaps TRBD1 (6 bases). Trimming cost V 7 bases and J 4 bases, with 11 bases left between them. The CDR3 consists of 12 residues. In germline, CDR1 is ENHRY, CDR2 SYGVKD. The CDR3 protein is CAITADSYEQYF. The DNA of the CDR3 is TGTGCCATCACCGCGGACAGTTACGAGCAGTACTTC.

There are a few counts of this clonotype. The chain recombines TRBV20-1 with TRBJ2-1, with 8 bases aligning to TRBD2. Germline trimming cut 6 bases from V and 0 bases from J; bases unmatched to any gene: 10. This CDR3 is 16 amino acids long. The germline V gene encodes CDR1 DFQATT and CDR2 SNEGSKA (reference sequence). The CDR3 DNA reads as TGCAGTGCCGATGGAGCGGGAGCCTTCTCCTACAATGAGCAGTTCTTC. It encodes CSADGAGAFSYNEQFF.

This chain joins TRBV2 and TRBJ1-1; TRBD1 might be the D (5 bases). CDR1 SNHLY and CDR2 FYNNEI come from the germline V gene. With 7 bases removed from V and 8 bases from J, the gap between germline ends came to 17 bases. The CDR3 covers 13 residues. The CDR3 loop is CASTERGRVEAFF. Written as DNA, the CDR3 is TGTGCCAGCACTGAGAGGGGACGAGTCGAAGCTTTCTTT.

In its sample, this clonotype was seen a few times. The chain recombines TRBV14 with TRBJ2-1, with D possibly matching TRBD2 (7 bases). The CDR3 sequence is 14 residues long. Per the germline V gene, CDR1 is SGHDN and CDR2 is FVKESK. Trimming pared 4 bases from V and 5 bases from J, leaving 12 bases between. The CDR3 sequence: CASSLWGGHNEQFF. The CDR3 nucleotides are TGTGCCAGCAGCCTTTGGGGGGGCCACAATGAGCAGTTCTTC.

This clonotype showed up just a few times. This chain connects TRBV7-9 to TRBJ2-7; D gene unclear. The germline gives CDR1 SEHNR, CDR2 FQNEAQ (reference sequence). The CDR3 sequence is 12 residues long. V lost 1 base and J 6 bases, leaving 7 bases between the germline ends. Written as DNA, the CDR3 is TGTGCCAGCAGCTTAGACAACTCCGAGCAGTACTTC. Protein sequence: CASSLDNSEQYF.

This sequence joins TRBV4-1 and TRBJ1-5, with 8 bases lining up with TRBD1. The CDR3 is 16 amino acids. V lost 2 bases and J lost 1; bases outside the gene matches: 4. Germline CDR1 reads MGHRA; CDR2 reads YSYEKL. DNA of the CDR3: TGCGCCAGCAGCCAACGGACAGGGATAAGCAATCAGCCCCAGCATTTT. Its translation: CASSQRTGISNQPQHF.

This clonotype was seen a handful of times. CDR3 bases: TGTGCCTGGAGGGGTCAGGTGAACACCGGGGAGCTGTTTTTT. Amino acid sequence: CAWRGQVNTGELFF. The J gene is TRBJ2-2, the V gene TRBV30, with D uncertain. The V and J ends lost 3 bases and 1 base respectively, with 9 bases between them. Germline V CDR1 and CDR2: GTSNPN, SVGIG (reference sequence). This CDR3 contains 14 residues.

The CDR3 here is CSAGQGWGETQYF. The DNA for the CDR3 is TGCAGTGCTGGACAGGGATGGGGCGAGACCCAGTACTTC. V is TRBV20-1 and J is TRBJ2-5; the match to TRBD1 covers 8 bases. CDR1 and CDR2 from the germline V gene are DFQATT and SNEGSKA (reference sequence). V lost 5 bases and J lost 5; bases outside the gene matches: 7. The CDR3 covers 13 residues.